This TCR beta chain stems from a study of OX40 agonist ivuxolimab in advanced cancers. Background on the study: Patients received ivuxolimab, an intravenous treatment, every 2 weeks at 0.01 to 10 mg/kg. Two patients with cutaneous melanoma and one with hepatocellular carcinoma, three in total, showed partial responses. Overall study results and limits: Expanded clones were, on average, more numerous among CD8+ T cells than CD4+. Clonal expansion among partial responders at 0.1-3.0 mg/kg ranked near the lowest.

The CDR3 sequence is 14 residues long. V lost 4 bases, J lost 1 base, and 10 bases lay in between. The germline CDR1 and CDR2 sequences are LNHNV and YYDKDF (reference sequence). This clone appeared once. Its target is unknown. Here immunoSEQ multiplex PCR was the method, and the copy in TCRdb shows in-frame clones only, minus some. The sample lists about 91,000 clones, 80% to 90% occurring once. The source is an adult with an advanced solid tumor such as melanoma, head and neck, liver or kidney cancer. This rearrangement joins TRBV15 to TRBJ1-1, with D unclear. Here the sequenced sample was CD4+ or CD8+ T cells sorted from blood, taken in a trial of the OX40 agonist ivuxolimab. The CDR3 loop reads CATSMQGTNTEAFF. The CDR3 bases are TGTGCCACCAGCATGCAAGGCACGAACACTGAAGCTTTCTTT.